This T cell receptor (beta chain) emerged from a study of T-cell reconstitution after alpha-beta-depleted transplantation in children. General study results and limits: Surviving recipient T cells and intrathymic progenitors accounted for some patients' high TCRbeta diversity at day 60. Approximately two months post-transplant, alpha-beta T cells reportedly originated from several hundred expanded graft clones. The main origin of T-cell counts and diversity one year after transplant was newly produced T cells.

Unique molecular identifiers were built into the TCRbeta library. TCRdb re-called the PCR reads with MiXCR, one entry per CDR3 protein. Here the sample spans about 200,000 distinct CDR3 sequences, about 7% being singletons. This clonotype appeared many times. Its antigen is unidentified. V was shortened by 1 base and J by 3 bases, with 13 bases between the two germline ends. CDR1 is SQVTM and CDR2 is ANQGSEA in the germline V gene. The CDR3 contains 15 residues. The receptor comes from a boy younger than 10 with acute lymphoblastic leukemia, due to receive a stem cell transplant. The chain joins TRBV29-1 to TRBJ2-4; a possible D gene is TRBD2 (6 bases). Material: PBMCs, obtained before TCRalphabeta/CD19-depleted stem cell transplant. In DNA form, the CDR3 reads TGCAGCGTTGAAGTAGATGGGGGAGGCAAAAACATTCAGTACTTC. This sequence encodes CSVEVDGGGKNIQYF.